The T cell receptor (beta chain) described here comes from a study of monozygotic twins with inflammatory bowel disease. TCRdb re-called the 5' RACE reads and gives one entry per CDR3 protein, without DNA. The sample's table shows fewer than 200,000 distinct CDR3 sequences. The CDR3 runs to 15 residues. CDR1 is KGHDR and CDR2 is SFDVKD in the germline V gene. The chain carries TRBV24-1 and TRBJ1-1; TCRdb gives TRBD1 as the D gene, but with no DNA this cannot be confirmed. The sequence was obtained from a human donor with ulcerative colitis or Crohn's disease, or a healthy co-twin of an affected twin (not recorded which). Sequenced sample: blood. CDR3 in amino acids: CATSEGQGVNTEAFF.